This record covers a single T cell receptor beta chain. The antigen remains undetermined. The source of the sample is a study of beta chain features in type 1 diabetes. General study results and limits: A greater similarity of naive, central memory and Treg TCRB repertoires was seen among patients than among healthy donors. Type 1 diabetes patients had moderately but significantly shorter TCRB CDR3s in all four CD4+ subsets.

Sampling consisted of one heparinised blood draw per donor, averaging approximately 120 mL. The sequenced template was cDNA made from the entire isolated RNA. About 3.57 million reads were obtained on average from naive, central memory and regulatory T cell samples. The data were produced by immunoSEQ multiplex PCR, yet TCRdb's version contains in-frame clones alone and is incomplete. The repertoire holds approximately 240,000 clones, with 16% as singletons. Material: naive CD4+ T cells from blood. The sequence derives from a man under 40 with type 1 diabetes.

The chain's CDR3 is CASSLDAGEQFF. As DNA, the CDR3 is TGTGCCAGCAGCTTAGACGCGGGTGAGCAGTTCTTC. The chain has TRBV7-2 and TRBJ2-1; D may be TRBD2 (5 bases). V gave up 1 base and J gave up 9 bases, with 7 bases separating them. CDR1 and CDR2 from the germline V gene are SGHTA and FQGNSA. This CDR3 region has 12 residues.